The source of this T cell receptor (beta chain) is a study of blood T cell repertoires in COVID-19. Looking at the study overall: The origin of the acute and convalescent COVID-19 samples was the United States, Italy and Spain. T cells, B-cell-depleted T cells, or PBMCs provided the cDNA or gDNA that served as material.

In the source study's methods: Cell counts per sample came from amplifying reference gene primers. Clones were read by immunoSEQ multiplex PCR, and TCRdb kept only the in-frame ones, dropping some. D and trimming were read from the DNA, whereas the V and J calls and clone size are those reported in that table. Of 140,000 to 150,000 clones listed, 88% are singletons. CDR1 is LGHNA, CDR2 YSLEER, per germline. This CDR3 has 17 amino acids. J gave up 2 bases and V 0 bases, and 5 bases lay outside the gene matches. The chain employs TRBV4-3 and TRBJ2-3; 10 bases are shared with TRBD2. Sequenced input: peripheral blood. The sequence was obtained from a human donor in a cohort sampled during active COVID-19. The CDR3 nucleotides read TGCGCCAGCAGCCAAGAACTAGCGGGGAGATACACAGATACGCAGTATTTT. It encodes CASSQELAGRYTDTQYF.